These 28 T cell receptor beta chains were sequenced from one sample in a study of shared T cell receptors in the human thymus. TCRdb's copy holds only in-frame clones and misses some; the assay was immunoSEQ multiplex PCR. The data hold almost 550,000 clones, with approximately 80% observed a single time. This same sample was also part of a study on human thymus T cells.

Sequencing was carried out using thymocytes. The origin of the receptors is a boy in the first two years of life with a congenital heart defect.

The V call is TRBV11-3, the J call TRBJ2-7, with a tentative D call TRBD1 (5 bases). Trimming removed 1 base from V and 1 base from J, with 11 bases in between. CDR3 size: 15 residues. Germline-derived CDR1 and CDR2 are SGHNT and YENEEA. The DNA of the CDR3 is TGTGCCAGCAGCTTAGGGCCAGGGTGTTCCTACGAGCAGTACTTC. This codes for CASSLGPGCSYEQYF.

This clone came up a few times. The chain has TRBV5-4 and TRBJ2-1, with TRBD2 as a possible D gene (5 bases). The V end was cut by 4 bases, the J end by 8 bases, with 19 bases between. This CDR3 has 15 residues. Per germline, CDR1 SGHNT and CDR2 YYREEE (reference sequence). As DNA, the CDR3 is TGTGCCAGCAGCCGAGCGGCACCCCCGGTGGATGAGCAGTTCTTC. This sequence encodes CASSRAAPPVDEQFF.

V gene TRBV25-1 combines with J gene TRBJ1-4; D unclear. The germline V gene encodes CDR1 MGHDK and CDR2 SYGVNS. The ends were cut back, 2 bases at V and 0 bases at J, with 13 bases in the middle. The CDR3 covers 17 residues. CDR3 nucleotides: TGTGCCAGCAGTGAACCTTCGTCGGGGACAACTAATGAAAAACTGTTTTTT. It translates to CASSEPSSGTTNEKLFF.

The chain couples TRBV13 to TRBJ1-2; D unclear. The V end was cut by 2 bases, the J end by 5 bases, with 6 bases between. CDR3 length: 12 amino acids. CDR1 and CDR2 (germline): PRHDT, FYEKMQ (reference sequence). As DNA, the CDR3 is TGTGCCAGCAGCTTAACCGGTTATGGCTACACCTTC. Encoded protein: CASSLTGYGYTF.

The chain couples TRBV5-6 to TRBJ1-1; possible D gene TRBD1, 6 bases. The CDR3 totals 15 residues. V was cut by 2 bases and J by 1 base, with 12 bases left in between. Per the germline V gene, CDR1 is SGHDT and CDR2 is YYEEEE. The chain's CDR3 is CASSLLQGSNTEAFF. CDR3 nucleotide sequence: TGTGCCAGCAGCTTATTGCAGGGGTCGAACACTGAAGCTTTCTTT.

The CDR3 DNA reads as TGTGCCAGTAGTCCCTCTAACACTGAAGCTTTCTTT. This sequence encodes CASSPSNTEAFF. V gene TRBV19 combines with J gene TRBJ1-1; D not certain. Trimming cost V 5 bases and J 2 bases, with 6 bases left between them. The CDR3 has 12 residues. The germline V gene has CDR1 LNHDA and CDR2 SQIVND (reference sequence).

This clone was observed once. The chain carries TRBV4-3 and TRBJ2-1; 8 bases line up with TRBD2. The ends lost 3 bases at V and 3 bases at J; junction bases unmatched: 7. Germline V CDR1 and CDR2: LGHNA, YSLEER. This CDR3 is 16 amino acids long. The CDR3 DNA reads TGCGCCAGCAGCCAGGGAGCGGGAGTTGTCTACAATGAGCAGTTCTTC. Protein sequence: CASSQGAGVVYNEQFF.

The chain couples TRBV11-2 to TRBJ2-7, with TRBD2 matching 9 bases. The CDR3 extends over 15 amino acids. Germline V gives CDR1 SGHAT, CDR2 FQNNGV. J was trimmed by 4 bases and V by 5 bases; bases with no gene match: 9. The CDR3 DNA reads TGTGCCAGCAGCATCGGGGCAGCGGGAGGTTACGAGCAGTACTTC. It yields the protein CASSIGAAGGYEQYF. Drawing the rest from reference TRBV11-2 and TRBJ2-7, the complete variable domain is EAGVAQSPRYKIIEKRQSVAFWCNPISGHATLYWYQQILGQGPKLLIQFQNNGVVDDSQLPKDRFSAERLKGVDSTLKIQPAKLEDSAVYLCASSIGAAGGYEQYFGPGTRLTVT.

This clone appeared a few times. This CDR3 is CASSELADSYNEQFF. In nucleotides, the CDR3 is TGTGCCAGCAGTGAATTGGCGGATTCCTACAATGAGCAGTTCTTC. This sequence joins TRBV25-1 and TRBJ2-1; D uncertain. Germline loops: CDR1 MGHDK, CDR2 SYGVNS. This CDR3 spans 15 amino acids. V dropped 1 base and J dropped 1 base, with 8 bases sitting between them. The entire variable domain, with the rest obtained from reference TRBV25-1 and TRBJ2-1, is as follows: EADIYQTPRYLVIGTGKKITLECSQTMGHDKMYWYQQDPGMELHLIHYSYGVNSTEKGDLSSESTVSRIRTEHFPLTLESARPSHTSQYLCASSELADSYNEQFFGPGTRLTVL.

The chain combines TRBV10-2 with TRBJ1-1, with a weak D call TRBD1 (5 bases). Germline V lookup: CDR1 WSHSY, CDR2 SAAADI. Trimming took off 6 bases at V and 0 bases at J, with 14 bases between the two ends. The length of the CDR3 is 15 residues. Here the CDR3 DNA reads TGCGCCAGCAGGCAGGGAGGGGATATGAACACTGAAGCTTTCTTT. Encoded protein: CASRQGGDMNTEAFF.

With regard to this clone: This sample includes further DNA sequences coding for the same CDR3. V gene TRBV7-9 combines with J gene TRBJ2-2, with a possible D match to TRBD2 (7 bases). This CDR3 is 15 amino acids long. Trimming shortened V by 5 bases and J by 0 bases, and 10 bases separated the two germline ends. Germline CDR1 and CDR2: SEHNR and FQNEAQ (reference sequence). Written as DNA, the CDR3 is TGTGCCAGCAGCGGGAGGGGGGCGAACACCGGGGAGCTGTTTTTT. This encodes CASSGRGANTGELFF.

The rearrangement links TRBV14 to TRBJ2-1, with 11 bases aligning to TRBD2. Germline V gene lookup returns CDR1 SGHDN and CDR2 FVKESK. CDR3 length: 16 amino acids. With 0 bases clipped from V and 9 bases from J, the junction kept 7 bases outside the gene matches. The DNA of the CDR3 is TGTGCCAGCAGCCAAGATAGCGGGAGGGCCATAGGTGAGCAGTTCTTC. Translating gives CASSQDSGRAIGEQFF.

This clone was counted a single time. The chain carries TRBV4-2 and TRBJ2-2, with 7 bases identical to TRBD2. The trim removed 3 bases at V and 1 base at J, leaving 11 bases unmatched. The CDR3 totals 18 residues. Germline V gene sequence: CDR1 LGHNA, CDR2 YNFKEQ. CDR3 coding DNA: TGTGCCAGCAGCCACCCTAGAGGGCGGGAGTTGAACACCGGGGAGCTGTTTTTT. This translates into CASSHPRGRELNTGELFF.

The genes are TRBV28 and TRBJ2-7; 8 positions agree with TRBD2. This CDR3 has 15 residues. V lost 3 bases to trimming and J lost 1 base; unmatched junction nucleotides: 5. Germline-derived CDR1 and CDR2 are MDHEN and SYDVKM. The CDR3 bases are TGTGCCAGCAGTTTGAGCGGGAGAGGATCCTACGAGCAGTACTTC. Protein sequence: CASSLSGRGSYEQYF.

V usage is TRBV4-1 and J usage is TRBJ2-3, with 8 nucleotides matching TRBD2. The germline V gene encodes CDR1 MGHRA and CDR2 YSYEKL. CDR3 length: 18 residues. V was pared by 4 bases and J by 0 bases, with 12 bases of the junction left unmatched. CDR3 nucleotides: TGCGCCAGCAGCCCCCGAAGGCCGATAGCGGGGAGCACAGATACGCAGTATTTT. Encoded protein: CASSPRRPIAGSTDTQYF.

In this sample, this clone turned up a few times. The CDR3 protein is CASSLGGNQRYEQYF. The CDR3 region has the DNA TGTGCCAGCAGTTTGGGGGGGAATCAGCGGTACGAGCAGTACTTC. The chain couples TRBV28 to TRBJ2-7, with 7 positions matching TRBD2. V gave up 3 bases and J gave up 4 bases; unmatched junction bases: 9. The CDR3 covers 15 residues. Germline V lookup: CDR1 MDHEN, CDR2 SYDVKM.

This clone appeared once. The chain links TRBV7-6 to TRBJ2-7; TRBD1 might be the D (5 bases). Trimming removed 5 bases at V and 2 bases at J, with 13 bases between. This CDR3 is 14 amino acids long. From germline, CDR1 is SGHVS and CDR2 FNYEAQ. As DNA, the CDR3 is TGTGCCAGCAGCATAGGGGCACGGACCTACGAGCAGTACTTC. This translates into CASSIGARTYEQYF.

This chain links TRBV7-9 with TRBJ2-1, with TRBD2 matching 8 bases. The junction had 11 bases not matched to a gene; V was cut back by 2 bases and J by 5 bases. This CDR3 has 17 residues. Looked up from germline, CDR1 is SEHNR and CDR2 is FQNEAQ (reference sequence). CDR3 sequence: CASSLKWCGRRDNEQFF. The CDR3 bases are TGTGCCAGCAGCTTAAAATGGTGCGGGAGGAGGGACAATGAGCAGTTCTTC.

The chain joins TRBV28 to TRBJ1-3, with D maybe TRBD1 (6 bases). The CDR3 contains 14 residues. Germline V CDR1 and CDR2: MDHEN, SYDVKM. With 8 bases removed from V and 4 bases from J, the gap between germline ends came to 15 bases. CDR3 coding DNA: TGTGCCAGCGGTAACAGGGATTTGGGAAACACCATATATTTT. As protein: CASGNRDLGNTIYF.

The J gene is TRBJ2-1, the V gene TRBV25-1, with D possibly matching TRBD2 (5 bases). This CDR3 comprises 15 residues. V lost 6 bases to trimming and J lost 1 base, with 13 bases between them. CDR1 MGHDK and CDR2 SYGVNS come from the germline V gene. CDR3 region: CASSQQEASYNEQFF. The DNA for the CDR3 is TGTGCCAGCAGCCAGCAGGAGGCGTCCTACAATGAGCAGTTCTTC.

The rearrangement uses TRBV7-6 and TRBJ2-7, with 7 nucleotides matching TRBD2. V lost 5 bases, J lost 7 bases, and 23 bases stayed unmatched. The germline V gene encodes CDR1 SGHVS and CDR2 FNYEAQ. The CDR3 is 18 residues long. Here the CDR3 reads CASSPGRLADNGALEQYF. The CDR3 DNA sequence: TGTGCCAGCAGCCCCGGCAGGCTAGCGGATAACGGGGCGTTGGAGCAGTACTTC.

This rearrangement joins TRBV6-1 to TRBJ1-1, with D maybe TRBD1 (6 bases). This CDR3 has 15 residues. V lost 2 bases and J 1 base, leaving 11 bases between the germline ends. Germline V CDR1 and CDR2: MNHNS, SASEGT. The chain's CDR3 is CASSEPRRGNTEAFF. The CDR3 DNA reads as TGTGCCAGCAGTGAACCCCGCAGGGGGAACACTGAAGCTTTCTTT.

The CDR3 nucleotides read TGTGCCAGCAGTTTATCGAATCCAAGCCGAGGGATGAACACTGAAGCTTTCTTT. Its translation: CASSLSNPSRGMNTEAFF. The J gene is TRBJ1-1, the V gene TRBV27; D is uncertain. The germline V gene has CDR1 MNHEY and CDR2 SMNVEV (reference sequence). With 0 bases removed from V and 0 bases from J, the gap between germline ends came to 17 bases. The CDR3 has 18 amino acids.

The CDR3 nucleotides read TGCGCCAGCGAGTCCTTACGCGGACAAAGAGGAGATACGCAGTATTTT. This sequence encodes CASESLRGQRGDTQYF. The chain couples TRBV4-1 to TRBJ2-3, with D perhaps matching TRBD1 (5 bases). The CDR3 runs 16 residues. Trimming shortened V by 8 bases and J by 5 bases, and 23 bases separated the two germline ends. In germline, CDR1 is MGHRA, CDR2 YSYEKL.

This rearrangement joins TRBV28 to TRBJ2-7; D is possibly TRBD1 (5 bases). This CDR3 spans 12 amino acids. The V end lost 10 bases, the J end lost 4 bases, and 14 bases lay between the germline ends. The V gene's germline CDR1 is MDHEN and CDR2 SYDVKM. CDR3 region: CATRTTGYEQYF. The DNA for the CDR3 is TGTGCCACTAGGACAACAGGTTACGAGCAGTACTTC.

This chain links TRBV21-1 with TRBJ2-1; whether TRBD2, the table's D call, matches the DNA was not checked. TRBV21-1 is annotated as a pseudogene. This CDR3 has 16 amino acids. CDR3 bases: TGTGCCAGCAGCAAAAAGGGAGGGGGGGACGGTAATGAGCAGTTCTTC. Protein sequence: CASSKKGGGDGNEQFF.

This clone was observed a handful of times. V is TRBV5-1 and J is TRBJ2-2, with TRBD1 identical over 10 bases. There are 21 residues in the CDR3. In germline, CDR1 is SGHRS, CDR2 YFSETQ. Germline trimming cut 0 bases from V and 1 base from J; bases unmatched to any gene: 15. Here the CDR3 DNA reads TGCGCCAGCAGCTTGGCGTCTCGGGACAGGGGCCACCAGGGGAACACCGGGGAGCTGTTTTTT. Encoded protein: CASSLASRDRGHQGNTGELFF. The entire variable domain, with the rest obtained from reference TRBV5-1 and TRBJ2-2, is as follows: KAGVTQTPRYLIKTRGQQVTLSCSPISGHRSVSWYQQTPGQGLQFLFEYFSETQRNKGNFPGRFSGRQFSNSRSEMNVSTLELGDSALYLCASSLASRDRGHQGNTGELFFGEGSRLTVL.

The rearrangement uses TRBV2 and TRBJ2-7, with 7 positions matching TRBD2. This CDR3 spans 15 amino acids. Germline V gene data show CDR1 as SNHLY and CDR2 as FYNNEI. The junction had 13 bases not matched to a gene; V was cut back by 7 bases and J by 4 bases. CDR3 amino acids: CASTQGGRAGYEQYF. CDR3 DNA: TGTGCCAGCACTCAGGGAGGGAGGGCCGGGTACGAGCAGTACTTC.